The entry below gives a single T cell receptor (beta chain) sequence along with its context. Its antigen is undetermined. This entry is derived from a study of T cell responses to AZD1222 COVID-19 vaccine. Study background: Pooling of second doses given at about 4 or about 12 weeks was done. Study-wide results and limits: Among vaccine-associated CD4 TCRs, coverage spanned spike, with dominance at 160-218 and 743-854. Recipients of two AZD1222 doses showed rising Spike-specific TCR breadth and depth. Clonal diversity was possibly underestimated, and white British individuals and females predominated among donors.

This table comes from immunoSEQ multiplex PCR, and its TCRdb copy is limited to in-frame clones, with some not included. The table has tens of thousands of clones, about 77% seen once. Unmatched junction bases numbered 7, after V lost 5 bases and J lost 6 bases. Germline CDR1 MNHEY, CDR2 SMNVEV (reference sequence). CDR3 size: 15 residues. The source material was peripheral blood, sampled on day 0 of AZD1222 vaccination. This TCR was sampled from an adult in good health. This chain uses TRBV27 with TRBJ1-4, with 9 bases identical to TRBD1. CDR3 in amino acids: CASSRKGTGYEKLFF. CDR3 bases: TGTGCCAGCAGTCGAAAAGGGACAGGGTATGAAAAACTGTTTTTT.